Described below is a single TCR beta chain sequence and its context. V lost 6 bases and J lost 0, with 12 bases in between. The CDR3 is 13 amino acids. From germline, CDR1 is SQVTM and CDR2 ANQGSEA. RNA amounts of roughly 0.45 to 1 ug underwent reverse transcription with random hexamers. An immunoSEQ multiplex PCR amplified TCR beta CDR3 over 54 Vbeta and 13 Jbeta. From the immunoSEQ multiplex PCR reads, TCRdb called clonotypes with MiXCR, one entry per CDR3 protein. This sample has 150,000 to 160,000 distinct CDR3 sequences, with just under 95% found just once. This record belongs to a study of CD8 T cells in Susac syndrome. CD8+ and CD4+ T cells from blood underwent TCR beta sequencing, which was carried out in a high-throughput format. Treatment-naive patients with stable or active relapsing-remitting disease were the multiple sclerosis controls.

The V and J genes are TRBV29-1 and TRBJ2-7; D perhaps matches TRBD1 (6 bases). Sequencing used CD8+ T cells from PBMCs. The receptor was isolated from a human donor with multiple sclerosis. DNA for the CDR3: TGCAGCGTAGAGGGGGTGGACTCCTACGAGCAGTACTTC. Its protein product is CSVEGVDSYEQYF.